This T cell receptor beta chain was captured in a study of tumor-infiltrating lymphocytes in oesophageal squamous cell carcinoma. TCRdb re-derived calls from the PCR reads in MiXCR, one entry per CDR3 protein. The sample has around 26,000 distinct CDR3 sequences; around 40% are singletons. Germline V gene lookup returns CDR1 SGHVS and CDR2 FQNEAQ. This CDR3 is 18 amino acids long. This TCR was recovered from a male donor with esophageal squamous cell carcinoma. Sequencing used esophageal tumor tissue. The chain couples TRBV7-8 to TRBJ2-3; D perhaps matches TRBD2 (7 bases). TRBJ2-7 matches the DNA end more closely, so the J call is doubtful. CDR3 sequence reads: CASSLVVGGLGGAYEQYF. The CDR3 bases are TGTGCCAGCAGCTTAGTAGTAGGGGGGTTGGGGGGGGCCTACGAGCAGTACTTC.